The subject of this entry is one T cell receptor (beta chain). Original data processing: By means of reference gene primer amplification, nucleated cell counts were estimated. Here immunoSEQ multiplex PCR was the method, and the copy in TCRdb shows in-frame clones only, minus some. V and J calls and clone size follow that table, whereas D and trimming were derived from the DNA. This sample has 250,000 to 300,000 clones, with approximately 90% found just once. This sample was included in a study of blood T cell repertoires in COVID-19. Study in general: The United States, Italy and Spain provided the acute and convalescent COVID-19 samples.

The V end lost 4 bases, the J end lost 4 bases, and 10 bases lay between the germline ends. The germline gives CDR1 KGHSH, CDR2 LQKENI. The CDR3 spans 13 residues. The rearrangement links TRBV18 to TRBJ1-2; weak D call: TRBD1 (5 bases). The material sequenced was peripheral blood. The clonotype originates from a woman in her 30s with COVID-19, enrolled during active disease. CDR3 nucleotides: TGTGCCAGCTCACTGGGGCCTACCTATGGCTACACCTTC. Residues: CASSLGPTYGYTF.